This entry is about one T cell receptor beta chain. There is no known antigen for this receptor. Per-base quality was not reported, and no clone a single base away is much larger than it. Library prep was done by the immunoSEQ multiplex PCR assay. For the multiplex PCR, a mixture combining 60 forward primers for TCR Vbeta segments and 13 reverse primers for TCR Jbeta segments was used. The CDR3 region of rearranged TCR beta genes was amplified from genomic DNA by a multiplex PCR assay. Amplified TCR beta libraries were sequenced as 87-base-pair reads on the Illumina HiSeq System. The authors processed their data as follows. A later analysis tallied 75 million to 95 million unique TCR beta chains across the roughly 610 repertoires, and around 12 million of those chains were shared by two or more donors. To remove PCR and sequencing errors, raw reads were error-corrected and collapsed into unique sequences using a nearest-neighbor algorithm that merged closely related sequences. CDR3 sequences were aligned to IMGT reference sequences to assign V, D and J gene segments. For a sequence to be retained, a match of at least six nucleotides was required to both a V gene segment and a J gene segment. Rearrangements were called productive when the CDR3 lacked stop codons and stayed in frame with V and J; all others were non-productive. CDR3 was defined according to IMGT convention as the region running from the second conserved V-encoded cysteine to the conserved J-encoded phenylalanine. In an earlier analysis of just under 600 of the donors, sequences lacking an unambiguous match to a single V gene segment were excluded. An earlier analysis of a few hundred of the donors called V segments functional above 56.7% productive rearrangements and segregating when the between-donor standard deviation exceeded 5%. A statistical classification framework was developed to diagnose cytomegalovirus status using the catalog of TCR beta chain sequences. In a later analysis, TCR nucleotide sequences were compared against IMGT/GENE-DB human TR gene sequences so that V and J genes could be assigned. The TCRdist pipeline was used in a later analysis to assign CDR3 sequences and most-parsimonious VDJ recombination scenarios. In a later analysis, each TCR beta chain was defined by its CDR3 amino acid sequence together with its V-gene family, and reads without a unique V-gene family were excluded. To address suspected cross-contamination and a sequencing artifact, a later analysis removed roughly 580 highly shared, low-generation-probability nucleotide sequences. A later analysis calculated a clonal expansion index for each public chain from normalized within-repertoire ranks of inferred template counts. In a later analysis, generation probabilities were computed using a VDJ recombination model fitted to out-of-frame rearrangements, and the results were checked against IGoR. A later analysis scored TCR-TCR, TCR-HLA and TCR-CMV co-occurrence with hypergeometric tests, applying a repertoire-size bias correction to TCR pairs. In a later analysis, false discovery rates were estimated by permuting HLA or CMV assignments 20 times. In a later analysis, co-occurring TCRs were grouped with DBSCAN, and TCRdist sequence similarity was added when clustering was performed within HLA-allele-positive subsets. Repertoires with fewer than 30,000 or more than 120,000 public chains were left out of co-occurrence clustering, as were about 5 repertoires with anomalous nucleotide sharing. What TCRdb holds here is the immuneACCESS table cut down to in-frame rearrangements. Part of the clones is not present; checked against another copy, under half of the missing clones reflect an unresolved V gene, and the others are unexplained. That table supplies the V and J calls and clone size; D and trimming were determined from the DNA. In this sample the table shows 200,000 or so clones, roughly 79% of which occur a single time. Jointly, the top ten make up 1.5% to 2% of the sample.

This entry comes from a study of cytomegalovirus exposure and HLA in healthy donors (dated 2017 in TCRdb). General notes on the study: An earlier analysis of some 620 of the donors reported 276 Gb of sequence data and 117 million unique TCR beta sequences obtained from around 180 million T cells. In a later analysis, previously published TCR beta repertoires from 666 donors were re-analyzed and high-resolution HLA genotyping was added so that TCR occurrence patterns could be studied. To predict cytomegalovirus infection status, the study brought together high-throughput TCR immunosequencing, statistical association of individual TCRs with disease status, and machine learning. An earlier analysis of around 540 of the donors applied high-throughput TCR beta sequencing to assess whether each TCR beta V gene segment acted as functional or pseudogenic. Using immunosequencing, the study profiled T cell repertoires from 640 or so subjects and related those repertoires to cytomegalovirus serostatus. Rather than drawing on any new phenotypic data, the later analysis identified candidate immune exposures from TCR beta sequences and the way those sequences occurred across donors. Donor age, sex, ethnicity and CMV serostatus were collected together with the repertoire data. An early release that covered about 600 HLA-typed donors contained about 300 gigabases of sequencing data and approximately 85 million unique TCR sequences. All discovery cohort repertoires had been generated using a single sequencing platform. Typing coverage varied by locus: about 629-630 donors for A, B, C, DRB1 and DQB1; under 550 for DQA1; over 600 for DPA1; fewer than 480 for DPB1. Among about 360 genotyped donors of the cohort, an average of 235,054 unique TCR beta nucleotide sequences were sequenced per donor, roughly a sixth of them non-productive. The aim of the study was to test whether cataloging public T cell receptors could identify signatures of past pathogen exposure. A handful of DR-DQ haplotypes were treated as single units for association and clustering because of strong linkage in the cohort. Class I and class II HLA loci were covered by the typing at four-digit resolution. In a later genetic analysis, genome-wide SNP genotypes for about 55% of the roughly 700 donors were used, and that subset was treated as a discovery cohort. Besides the first cohort of 666 subjects, a separate validation cohort made up of over 95 different subjects was used. Among the roughly 400 genotyped donors, around 81% belonged to the genetic ancestry cluster associated with self-reported Caucasian donors. What the research found in general, with its limitations: Correlated functional status among segregating V segments might be attributable to linkage disequilibrium, but an unknown experimental factor could not be ruled out. In this cohort, only TCR beta chains were sequenced, and detectable features were limited by the absence of alpha or paired-chain data. In a later analysis, several top co-occurrence clusters were reported to appear linked to parvovirus B19, influenza, CMV and Epstein-Barr virus. According to a later analysis, TCR association rates differed among HLA loci, with DRB1 alleles showing the most associated TCRs and HLA-C alleles showing the fewest. V-gene and J-gene trimming of TCR beta chains was associated with a missense DCLRE1C variant in a later genetic analysis, and the association was replicated in an independent cohort. In an earlier analysis of approximately 590 of the donors, most TCR beta V segments were observed in productive rearrangements about 90% or about 30% of the time, broadly matching IMGT annotations. For the cohort, immune exposure information was limited to CMV serostatus. Presence/absence analyses assumed roughly uniform sequencing depth across donors, an assumption that may not hold. When HLA alleles, especially DR and DQ, strongly co-occurred, TCR associations were difficult to assign to individual alleles. The earlier analysis of 450 to 700 of the donors excluded around 17 rarely observed V segments, including chromosome 9 orphons, because counts were too low. In both the original and validation cohorts, the classifier was reported to diagnose cytomegalovirus status with high specificity and sensitivity. A later analysis associated 16,951 TCR beta sequences with specific HLA alleles at a false discovery rate of 0.05. The study gave a list of roughly 150 TCR beta chains associated with cytomegalovirus. Because some donors lacked HLA typing at each locus, the association tests relied only on the typed subset. According to a later genetic analysis, donors in an Asian-associated ancestry cluster had fewer N-insertions in productive TCRs than the approximately 650-donor mean. Most CMV-associated TCR beta chains appeared to be HLA-restricted in a later analysis, and the HLA associations seemed to be driven largely by CMV exposure. In a later analysis, HLA-associated TCR beta chains were found to be more clonally expanded and to have lower generation probabilities than equally common non-associated chains. While some public TCRs were present in many individuals, most TCR sequences turned up only very rarely across donors. A further reported finding was that TCR beta sequences accurately predicted the HLA-A and HLA-B alleles for most subjects in the first cohort. In vitro tests confirmed that a few of the cytomegalovirus-associated TCR beta chains recognize cytomegalovirus antigens. The sequencing pipeline was judged likely to have produced a cluster of highly shared sequence variants as a technical artifact. It was suggested by the authors that the approach could potentially be generalized to other disease states and immunological phenotypes.

The cohort consisted of more than 650 healthy bone marrow donors. Cohort members were all nominally healthy when sampled, although unrecorded immune exposures were likely present. The donor was CMV seronegative and belonged to the group of over 350 seronegative cohort members. Every donor gave a peripheral blood sample, and the peripheral blood mononuclear cells from that sample were used for TCR beta sequencing. The Qiagen DNeasy Blood Extraction Kit was used to extract genomic DNA from the blood cell samples. The specimen sequenced was PBMCs. The source of this sequence is a young man in good health and CMV-seronegative.

The CDR3 in this case is CASSLDPNYGYTF. The DNA reads TGTGCCAGCAGCCTAGACCCCAACTATGGCTACACCTTC. The chain employs TRBV5-5 and TRBJ1-2; the D segment cannot be called with confidence. The CDR3 spans 13 residues, from the cysteine through the phenylalanine. The DNA shown is the 39-base CDR3, in frame from base 1. V was cut back by 4 bases and J by 2 bases, leaving a gap of 9 bases between them. From the germline V gene (reference sequence), CDR1 is SGHKS and CDR2 is YYEKEE. The full variable domain, with segments outside the CDR3 supplied by the reference TRBV5-5 and TRBJ1-2 proteins, appears as DAGVTQSPTHLIKTRGQQVTLRCSPISGHKSVSWYQQVLGQGPQFIFQYYEKEERGRGNFPDRFSARQFPNYSSELNVNALLLGDSALYLCASSLDPNYGYTFGSGTRLTVV.